This T cell receptor beta chain was observed in a study of healthy donors' naive CD4 and CD8 T cells. Notes on the study in general: Around 14% of CD4/CD8 propensity variance appeared explained by V, J and CDR3 charge. Naive CD4+ and CD8+ cells reportedly differed in usage of most V and J genes.

A linear amplification protocol produced the TCR libraries from around 0.55 ug of total RNA. One entry per CDR3 protein, called by TCRdb with MiXCR from the reads. Here the sample spans about 180,000 distinct CDR3 sequences, about four fifths being singletons. Points on this clonotype: No antigen is known for it.

CDR3 length: 16 amino acids. The germline V and J ends were trimmed by 3 bases and 6 bases, with 20 bases remaining between them. The germline gives CDR1 LNHDA, CDR2 SQIVND (reference sequence). The sequenced sample was naive CD4+ and CD8+ T cells sorted from blood, pooled from several donors. The chain combines TRBV19 with TRBJ1-2; possibly TRBD1 for D (6 bases). The receptor comes from a pool of human donors in good health; the sample pools cells from several healthy donors. CDR3 DNA sequence: TGTGCCAGTAGTATCGATTTGACGGGGGGCCAGCATGGCTACACCTTC. Translating gives CASSIDLTGGQHGYTF.